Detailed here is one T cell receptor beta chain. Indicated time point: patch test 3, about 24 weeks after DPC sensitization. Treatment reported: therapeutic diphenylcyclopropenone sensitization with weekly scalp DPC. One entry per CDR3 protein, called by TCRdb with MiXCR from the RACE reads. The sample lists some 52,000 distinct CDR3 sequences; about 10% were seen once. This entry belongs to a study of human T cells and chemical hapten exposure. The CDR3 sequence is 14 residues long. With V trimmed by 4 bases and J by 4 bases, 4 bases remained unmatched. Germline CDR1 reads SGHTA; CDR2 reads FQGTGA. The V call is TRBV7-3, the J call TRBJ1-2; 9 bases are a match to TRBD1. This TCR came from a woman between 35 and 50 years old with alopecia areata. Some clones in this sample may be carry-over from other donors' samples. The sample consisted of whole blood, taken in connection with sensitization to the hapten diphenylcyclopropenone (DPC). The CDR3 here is CASSWGQGSYGYTF. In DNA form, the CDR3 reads TGTGCCAGCAGCTGGGGACAGGGTAGCTATGGCTACACCTTC. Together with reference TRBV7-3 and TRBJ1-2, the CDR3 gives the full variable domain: GAGVSQTPSNKVTEKGKYVELRCDPISGHTALYWYRQSLGQGPEFLIYFQGTGAADDSGLPNDRFFAVRPEGSVSTLKIQRTERGDSAVYLCASSWGQGSYGYTFGSGTRLTVV.